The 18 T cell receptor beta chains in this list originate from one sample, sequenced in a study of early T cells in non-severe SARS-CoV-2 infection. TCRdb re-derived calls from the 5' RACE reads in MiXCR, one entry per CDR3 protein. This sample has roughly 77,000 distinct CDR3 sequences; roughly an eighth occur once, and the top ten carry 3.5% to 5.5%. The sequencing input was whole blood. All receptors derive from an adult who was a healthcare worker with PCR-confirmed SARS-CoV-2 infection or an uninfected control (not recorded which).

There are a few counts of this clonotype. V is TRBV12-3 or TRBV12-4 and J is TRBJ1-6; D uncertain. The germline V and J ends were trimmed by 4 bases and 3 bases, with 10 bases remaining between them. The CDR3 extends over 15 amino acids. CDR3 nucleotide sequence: TGTGCCAGCAGTTATCATACGGACTATAATTCACCCCTCCACTTT. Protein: CASSYHTDYNSPLHF.

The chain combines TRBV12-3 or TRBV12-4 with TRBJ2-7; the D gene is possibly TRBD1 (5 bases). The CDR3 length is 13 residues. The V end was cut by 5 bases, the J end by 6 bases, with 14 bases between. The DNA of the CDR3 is TGTGCCAGCAGTCTGGGGCCCAGCAGCGAGCAGTACTTC. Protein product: CASSLGPSSEQYF.

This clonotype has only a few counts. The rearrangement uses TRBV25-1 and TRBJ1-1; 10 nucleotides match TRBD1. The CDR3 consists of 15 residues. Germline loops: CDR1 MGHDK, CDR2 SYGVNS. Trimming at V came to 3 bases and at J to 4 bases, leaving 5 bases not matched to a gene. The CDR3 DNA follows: TGTGCCAGCAGTGAGACAGGGGGCAGGGGCACTGAAGCTTTCTTT. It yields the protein CASSETGGRGTEAFF.

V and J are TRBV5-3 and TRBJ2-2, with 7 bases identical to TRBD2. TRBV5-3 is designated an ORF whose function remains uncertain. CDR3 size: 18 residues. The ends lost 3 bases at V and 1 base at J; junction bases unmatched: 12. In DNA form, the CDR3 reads TGTGCCAGAAGCTCCCCTTTTGGAGCTAGCGGGAACACCGGGGAGCTGTTTTTT. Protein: CARSSPFGASGNTGELFF.

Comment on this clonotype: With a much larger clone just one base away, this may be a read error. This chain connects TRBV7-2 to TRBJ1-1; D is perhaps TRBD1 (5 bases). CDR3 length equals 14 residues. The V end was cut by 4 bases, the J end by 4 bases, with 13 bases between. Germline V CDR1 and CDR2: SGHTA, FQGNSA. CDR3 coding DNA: TGTGCCAGCAGCTCCAAGGGGCTGAGCACTGAAGCTTTCTTT. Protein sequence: CASSSKGLSTEAFF.

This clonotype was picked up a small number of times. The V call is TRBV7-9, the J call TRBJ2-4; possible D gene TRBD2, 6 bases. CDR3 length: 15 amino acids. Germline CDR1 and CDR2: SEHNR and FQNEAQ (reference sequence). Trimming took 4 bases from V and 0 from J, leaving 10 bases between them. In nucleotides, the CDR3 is TGTGCCAGCAGCTCCCCGGGAGTAGCCAAAAACATTCAGTACTTC. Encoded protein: CASSSPGVAKNIQYF.

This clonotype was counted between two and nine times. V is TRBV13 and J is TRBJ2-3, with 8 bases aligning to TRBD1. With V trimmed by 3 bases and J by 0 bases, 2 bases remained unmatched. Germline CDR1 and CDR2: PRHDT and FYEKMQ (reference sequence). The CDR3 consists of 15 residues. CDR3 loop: CASSFRDRSTDTQYF. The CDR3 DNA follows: TGTGCCAGCAGCTTCCGGGACAGGAGCACAGATACGCAGTATTTT.

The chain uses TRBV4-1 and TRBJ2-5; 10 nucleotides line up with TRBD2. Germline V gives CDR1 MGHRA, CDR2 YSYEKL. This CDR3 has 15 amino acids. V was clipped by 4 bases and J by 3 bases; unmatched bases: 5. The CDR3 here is CASSRYSGREETQYF. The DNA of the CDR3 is TGCGCCAGCAGCCGATACAGCGGGAGGGAAGAGACCCAGTACTTC.

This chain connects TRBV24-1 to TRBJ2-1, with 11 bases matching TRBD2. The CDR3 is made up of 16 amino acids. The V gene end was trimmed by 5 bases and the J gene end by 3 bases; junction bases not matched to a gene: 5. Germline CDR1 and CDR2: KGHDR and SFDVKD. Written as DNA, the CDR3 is TGTGCCACCAGTGCCTGGACTAGCGGGCTCTACAATGAGCAGTTCTTC. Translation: CATSAWTSGLYNEQFF.

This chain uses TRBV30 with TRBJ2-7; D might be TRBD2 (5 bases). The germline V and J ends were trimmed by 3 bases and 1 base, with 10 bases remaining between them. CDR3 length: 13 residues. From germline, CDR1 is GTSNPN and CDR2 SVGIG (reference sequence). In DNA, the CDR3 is TGTGCCTGGAGGTCCGGACTGTCCTACGAGCAGTACTTC. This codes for CAWRSGLSYEQYF.

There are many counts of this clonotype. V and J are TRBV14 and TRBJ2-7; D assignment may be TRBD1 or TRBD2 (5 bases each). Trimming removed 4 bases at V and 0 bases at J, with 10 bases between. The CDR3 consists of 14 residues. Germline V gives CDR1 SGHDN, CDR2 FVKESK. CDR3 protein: CASSPGGGSYEQYF. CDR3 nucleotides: TGTGCCAGCAGCCCAGGTGGGGGCTCCTACGAGCAGTACTTC.

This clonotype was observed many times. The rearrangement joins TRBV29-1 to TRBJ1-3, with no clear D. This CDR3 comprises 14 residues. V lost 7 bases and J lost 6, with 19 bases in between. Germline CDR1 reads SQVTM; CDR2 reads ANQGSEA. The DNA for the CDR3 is TGCAGCGCATTATCGGACCCTGCGGAAAACACCATATATTTT. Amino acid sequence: CSALSDPAENTIYF.

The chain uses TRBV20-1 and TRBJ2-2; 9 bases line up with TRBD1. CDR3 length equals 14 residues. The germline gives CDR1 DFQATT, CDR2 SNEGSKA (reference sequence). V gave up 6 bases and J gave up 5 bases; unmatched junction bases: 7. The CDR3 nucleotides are TGCAGTGCCCACAGGGGGCCGAGGACCGGGGAGCTGTTTTTT. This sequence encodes CSAHRGPRTGELFF.

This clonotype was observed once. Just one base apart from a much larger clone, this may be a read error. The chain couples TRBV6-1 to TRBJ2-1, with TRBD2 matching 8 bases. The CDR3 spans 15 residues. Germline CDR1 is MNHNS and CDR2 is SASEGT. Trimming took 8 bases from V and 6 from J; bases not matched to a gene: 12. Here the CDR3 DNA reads TGTGCCAGCGATGGGGGACTAGTGGATCGCAATGAGCAGTTCTTC. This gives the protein CASDGGLVDRNEQFF.

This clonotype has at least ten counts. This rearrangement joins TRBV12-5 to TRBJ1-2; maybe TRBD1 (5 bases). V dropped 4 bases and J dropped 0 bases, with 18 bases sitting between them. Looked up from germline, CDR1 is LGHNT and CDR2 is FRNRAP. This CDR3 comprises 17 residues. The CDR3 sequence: CASGSPLGTSANYGYTF. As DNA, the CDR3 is TGTGCTAGTGGTTCCCCCCTGGGGACCTCAGCTAACTATGGCTACACCTTC.

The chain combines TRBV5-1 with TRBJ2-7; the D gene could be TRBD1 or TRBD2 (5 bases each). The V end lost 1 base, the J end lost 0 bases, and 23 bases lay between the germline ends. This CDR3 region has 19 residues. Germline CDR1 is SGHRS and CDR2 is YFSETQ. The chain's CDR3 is CASSLLGTEVGELSYEQYF. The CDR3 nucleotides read TGCGCCAGCAGCTTGTTGGGGACGGAGGTCGGGGAACTCTCCTACGAGCAGTACTTC.

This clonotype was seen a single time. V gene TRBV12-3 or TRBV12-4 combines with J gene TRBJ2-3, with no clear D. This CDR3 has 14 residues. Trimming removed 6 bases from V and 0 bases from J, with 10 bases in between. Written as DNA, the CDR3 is TGTGCCAGCAGACAGACATATAGCACAGATACGCAGTATTTT. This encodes CASRQTYSTDTQYF.

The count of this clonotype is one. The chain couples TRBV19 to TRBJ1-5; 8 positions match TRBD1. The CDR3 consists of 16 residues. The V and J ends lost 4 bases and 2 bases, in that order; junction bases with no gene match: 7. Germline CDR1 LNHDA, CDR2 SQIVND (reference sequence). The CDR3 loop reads CASSNQGQVGNQPQHF. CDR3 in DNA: TGTGCCAGTAGTAACCAGGGACAGGTCGGCAATCAGCCCCAGCATTTT.